The present TCR beta chain was sequenced within a study of blood T cell repertoires in COVID-19 (dated by TCRdb to 2018 to 2020). With regard to the full study: Collaborator samples came from the United States, Italy and Spain and covered acute and convalescent phases of COVID-19. The repertoires were released in a freely available public database intended as a resource for research on the immune response to SARS-CoV-2. The material from the prospective study consisted of cDNA or gDNA derived from T cells, B-cell-depleted T cells, or PBMCs. A de-identified subject ID, COVID-19 status, age in years and sex were almost always included in the sample metadata. The dataset comprised deeply sampled blood TCRbeta repertoires from subjects exposed to, actively infected with, or recovered from COVID-19. The samples were drawn from the first 160 participants of the ongoing ImmuneRACE study and from 950 to 1,500 subjects provided by 6 global collaborators. Where available, HLA class I and class II types were taken from metadata supplied by the sample provider and were not determined by assay-based typing. Here is what the overall study found, with its caveats: How much clinical and demographic metadata was included differed by source and by participant, and the metadata was provided uncurated.

Collaborating institutions collected whole blood in K2EDTA tubes following their own protocols. For TCRbeta analysis, collaborator samples were shipped as frozen whole blood, as isolated PBMCs, or as DNA extracted from either sample type. A note on this clone: Its cognate antigen has yet to be identified. Per-base quality was not reported, and no clone a single base away is much larger than it.

TCRbeta CDR3 regions were amplified from genomic DNA by means of the immunoSEQ Assay, a bias-controlled multiplex PCR. The study's processing was this. The number of nucleated cells in each sample was estimated from the amplification of reference gene primers within the assay. To quantify the absolute abundance of each unique TCRbeta CDR3 rearrangement, sequence reads were collapsed and filtered. For each sample, productive Simpson clonality was calculated as the square root of Simpson's diversity index over productive rearrangements. TCRdb carries this immuneACCESS record with in-frame sequences only. Its versions omit some clonotypes, under half of them owing to an unresolved V gene in the studies checked, with the rest unexplained. The V and J calls and the clone size are those of that table, but D and trimming were determined from the DNA. The sample includes 70,000 to 95,000 clones, with around nine tenths observed a single time. Jointly, the top ten make up approximately 2.4% of the sample.

V lost 3 bases and J lost 7 bases, and the count of bases not matched to a germline gene is 2. Taken from cysteine to phenylalanine, the CDR3 has 13 residues. The read is trimmed to its CDR3 DNA, 39 bases read in frame from base 1. The chain was built from TRBV12-3 or TRBV12-4 and TRBJ1-4, and 7 junctional nucleotides match TRBD1. The sequence was collected from a middle-aged man with acute or convalescent COVID-19. The sequenced material came from peripheral blood. This receptor has the CDR3 CASSFGQVEKLFF. Here is the DNA: TGTGCCAGCAGTTTCGGACAGGTTGAAAAACTGTTTTTT.